The 32 T cell receptor beta chains listed next were all sequenced from one sample in a study of shared clonotypes between healthy human individuals. Here immunoSEQ multiplex PCR was the method, and the copy in TCRdb shows in-frame clones only, minus some. Here the sample spans roughly 480,000 clones, 70% to 80% being singletons. Sequenced input: PBMCs. These receptors were taken from a woman between 40 and 50 years old in good health. Some clones in this sample may be carry-over from other donors' samples.

The gene calls are TRBV29-1 and TRBJ1-1; 10 bases agree with TRBD1. The CDR3 is 15 amino acids. The V and J ends lost 6 bases and 1 base, in that order; junction bases with no gene match: 8. Germline V lookup: CDR1 SQVTM, CDR2 ANQGSEA. The CDR3 DNA is TGCAGCGTGCCCCGACAGGGGGCGAGGAACACTGAAGCTTTCTTT. This encodes CSVPRQGARNTEAFF.

In this sample, this clone turned up many times. V gene TRBV29-1 combines with J gene TRBJ2-7; 8 bases line up with TRBD2. The CDR3 has 14 amino acids. The germline V gene encodes CDR1 SQVTM and CDR2 ANQGSEA. V dropped 0 bases and J dropped 3; count of bases not matched to a gene: 4. The CDR3 nucleotides are TGCAGCGTTGAAGATGATCGGGGGGGCTACGAGCAGTACTTC. Translated: CSVEDDRGGYEQYF.

V gene TRBV30 combines with J gene TRBJ2-2; no clear D gene. V was clipped by 2 bases and J by 2 bases, with 3 bases between them. This CDR3 is built from 12 residues. The germline V gene encodes CDR1 GTSNPN and CDR2 SVGIG (reference sequence). The CDR3 sequence: CAWSSNTGELFF. DNA for the CDR3: TGTGCCTGGAGTTCTAACACCGGGGAGCTGTTTTTT.

The gene calls are TRBV7-3 and TRBJ2-5; D unclear. The DNA end is a closer match to TRBJ2-7, so the J assignment may be wrong. Germline-derived CDR1 and CDR2 are SGHTA and FQGTGA. The CDR3 is 13 residues long. DNA for the CDR3: TGTGCCAGCAGCCCCTCACCCTCCTACGAGCAGTACTTC. It codes for CASSPSPSYEQYF.

This clone was counted a single time. The chain couples TRBV7-6 to TRBJ2-2, with 7 bases lining up with TRBD2. The V gene end was trimmed by 5 bases and the J gene end by 4 bases; junction bases not matched to a gene: 7. Germline V CDR1 and CDR2: SGHVS, FNYEAQ. This CDR3 is built from 15 residues. The CDR3 sequence: CASSPRLAVTGELFF. The DNA of the CDR3 is TGTGCCAGCAGCCCCAGGCTAGCGGTCACCGGGGAGCTGTTTTTT. The variable domain in full, with the rest retrieved from reference TRBV7-6 and TRBJ2-2, is GAGVSQSPRYKVTKRGQDVALRCDPISGHVSLYWYRQALGQGPEFLTYFNYEAQQDKSGLPNDRFSAERPEGSISTLTIQRTEQRDSAMYRCASSPRLAVTGELFFGEGSRLTVL.

The V and J genes are TRBV28 and TRBJ2-3; 7 bases are a match to TRBD2. The V and J ends lost 1 base and 6 bases, in that order; junction bases with no gene match: 10. Germline V gene data show CDR1 as MDHEN and CDR2 as SYDVKM. The CDR3 sequence is 16 residues long. The CDR3 sequence is CASSLSQGLPQDTQYF. The CDR3 coding sequence is TGTGCCAGCAGTTTATCCCAGGGACTACCCCAGGATACGCAGTATTTT.

J is TRBJ2-1 and V is TRBV7-9, with D perhaps TRBD2 (6 bases). Germline values: CDR1 SEHNR, CDR2 FQNEAQ (reference sequence). Trimming took off 2 bases at V and 4 bases at J, with 9 bases between the two ends. This CDR3 spans 14 amino acids. The CDR3 DNA sequence: TGTGCCAGCAGCTTAAATAGCGGTTACAATGAGCAGTTCTTC. Translating it yields CASSLNSGYNEQFF. Based on the CDR3 plus reference TRBV7-9 and TRBJ2-1, the full variable domain is DTGVSQNPRHKITKRGQNVTFRCDPISEHNRLYWYRQTLGQGPEFLTYFQNEAQLEKSRLLSDRFSAERPKGSFSTLEIQRTEQGDSAMYLCASSLNSGYNEQFFGPGTRLTVL.

The chain carries TRBV29-1 and TRBJ1-2, with D possibly matching TRBD1 (5 bases). Germline loops: CDR1 SQVTM, CDR2 ANQGSEA. The CDR3 has 12 residues. V lost 7 bases to trimming and J lost 6 bases, with 15 bases between them. CDR3 DNA sequence: TGCAGCGCCGGGGGGAAGCATGATGGCTACACCTTC. Amino acid sequence: CSAGGKHDGYTF.

The chain has TRBV2 and TRBJ2-7; D may be TRBD1 (5 bases). Trimming removed 10 bases from V and 1 base from J, with 14 bases in between. This CDR3 contains 13 residues. Germline assignment: CDR1 SNHLY and CDR2 FYNNEI. DNA for the CDR3: TGTGCCACCAGGCAGGGCCCATCCTACGAGCAGTACTTC. It is translated as CATRQGPSYEQYF.

V gene TRBV6-5 combines with J gene TRBJ2-4; no definite D call. The germline V gene has CDR1 MNHEY and CDR2 SVGAGI. V was shortened by 4 bases and J by 0 bases, with 7 bases between the two germline ends. The CDR3 loop spans 14 amino acids. CDR3 loop: CASSWTRAKNIQYF. DNA for the CDR3: TGTGCCAGCAGTTGGACGAGAGCCAAAAACATTCAGTACTTC.

CDR3 sequence (DNA): TGTGCCAGCGGCAACCTACGACAGGGAAAAGGAGACCTGTTTTTT. Translated: CASGNLRQGKGDLFF. The rearrangement joins TRBV11-2 to TRBJ1-4, with 7 bases that match TRBD1. In germline, CDR1 is SGHAT, CDR2 FQNNGV. V lost 8 bases, J lost 14 bases, and 20 bases stayed unmatched. The CDR3 is 15 residues long.

This clone was observed a single time. As DNA, the CDR3 is TGCGCCAGCGGCCGTGAACTTGGGACGGTGACAACTAATGAAAAACTGTTTTTT. This codes for CASGRELGTVTTNEKLFF. The chain recombines TRBV4-3 with TRBJ1-4; weak D call: TRBD1 (5 bases). CDR1 is LGHNA and CDR2 is YSLEER in the germline V gene. This CDR3 spans 18 amino acids. V was cut by 8 bases and J by 0 bases, with 22 bases left in between.

The chain combines TRBV11-2 with TRBJ2-2, with unresolved D. The CDR3 loop spans 12 amino acids. Trimming removed 6 bases at V and 6 bases at J, with 8 bases between. Germline loops: CDR1 SGHAT, CDR2 FQNNGV. The chain's CDR3 is CASSPWAGELFF. The CDR3 nucleotides are TGTGCCAGCAGTCCCTGGGCCGGGGAGCTGTTTTTT.

The V call is TRBV29-1, the J call TRBJ2-7; the match to TRBD1 covers 8 bases. The CDR3 runs 13 residues. The germline V gene encodes CDR1 SQVTM and CDR2 ANQGSEA. After removal of 5 bases from V and 6 bases from J, the junction contained 9 bases not matched to a gene. The CDR3 DNA reads TGCAGCGTTCTAGGACAGGGTAAAGGCGAGCAGTACTTC. Translating gives CSVLGQGKGEQYF.

Only one count was recorded for this clone. The CDR3 nucleotides read TGTGCCAGCAGCCCCGGACAGGGTCTCGCTGAAGCTTTCTTT. It encodes CASSPGQGLAEAFF. This chain links TRBV11-3 with TRBJ1-1; 8 nucleotides match TRBD1. The J segment lost 6 bases and the V segment lost 5 bases, leaving 8 bases of the junction unmatched. This CDR3 contains 14 residues. Germline V gene sequence: CDR1 SGHNT, CDR2 YENEEA.

This clone was observed a few times. The chain recombines TRBV18 with TRBJ1-3, with TRBD1 as a possible D gene (5 bases). V lost 2 bases, J lost 2 bases, and 13 bases lay in between. The CDR3 totals 16 residues. CDR1 is KGHSH, CDR2 LQKENI, per germline. The CDR3: CASSPNRGPAGNTIYF. CDR3 DNA: TGTGCCAGCTCACCAAATAGGGGCCCGGCTGGAAACACCATATATTTT.

The CDR3 loop is CASSLSVTNHNEQFF. The CDR3 coding sequence is TGTGCCAGCAGTTTATCGGTGACTAACCACAATGAGCAGTTCTTC. This chain connects TRBV27 to TRBJ2-1; a weak D match, TRBD2 (5 bases). Trimming removed 0 bases at V and 5 bases at J, with 11 bases between. Germline V gene data show CDR1 as MNHEY and CDR2 as SMNVEV (reference sequence). CDR3 length equals 15 residues.

The rearrangement uses TRBV6-8 and TRBJ1-1; D is unclear. V was trimmed by 6 bases and J by 2 bases, leaving 13 bases between them. This CDR3 has 14 amino acids. Germline V gives CDR1 MNHGY, CDR2 SAAAGT. CDR3 protein: CASRRGNENTEAFF. CDR3 coding DNA: TGTGCCAGCAGACGGGGAAATGAAAACACTGAAGCTTTCTTT.

This chain uses TRBV20-1 with TRBJ2-5, with D maybe TRBD1 (5 bases). Germline V gene lookup returns CDR1 DFQATT and CDR2 SNEGSKA (reference sequence). Trimming cost V 3 bases and J 7 bases, with 9 bases left between them. The CDR3 spans 11 residues. The CDR3 DNA follows: TGCAGTGCTAGGGGGCGCGGGACCCAGTACTTC. Translating it yields CSARGRGTQYF.

The CDR3 spells CAWSYNSYTDTQYF. In DNA, the CDR3 is TGTGCCTGGAGTTACAACTCTTACACAGATACGCAGTATTTT. The chain employs TRBV30 and TRBJ2-3; no reliable D call. The germline V gene has CDR1 GTSNPN and CDR2 SVGIG (reference sequence). CDR3 size: 14 residues. V lost 2 bases to trimming and J lost 2 bases, with 11 bases between them.

This chain connects TRBV13 to TRBJ1-4; D perhaps matches TRBD1 (5 bases). Between the trimmed V and J ends, which lost 5 bases and 7 bases, there was a span of 14 bases. Germline values: CDR1 PRHDT, CDR2 FYEKMQ (reference sequence). The length of the CDR3 is 14 residues. The CDR3, as DNA: TGTGCCAGCAGCAGGGGCGTAGGGGCTGAAAAACTGTTTTTT. The encoded protein is CASSRGVGAEKLFF.

The rearrangement joins TRBV11-1 to TRBJ2-1, with 8 bases fitting TRBD2. This CDR3 is 14 amino acids long. CDR1 and CDR2 (germline): SGHAT, FQDESV (reference sequence). V was clipped by 7 bases and J by 6 bases; unmatched bases: 8. The CDR3 sequence is CASNSASGRNEQFF. The CDR3 DNA follows: TGTGCCAGCAATAGTGCTAGCGGGCGCAATGAGCAGTTCTTC.

The chain has TRBV11-2 and TRBJ1-3; a possible D gene is TRBD1 (6 bases). This CDR3 contains 15 residues. From germline, CDR1 is SGHAT and CDR2 FQNNGV. V lost 0 bases and J 4 bases, leaving 10 bases between the germline ends. This CDR3 is CASSLEWGPGNTIYF. The CDR3 bases are TGTGCCAGCAGCTTAGAGTGGGGGCCCGGAAACACCATATATTTT. Drawing the rest from reference TRBV11-2 and TRBJ1-3, the complete variable domain is EAGVAQSPRYKIIEKRQSVAFWCNPISGHATLYWYQQILGQGPKLLIQFQNNGVVDDSQLPKDRFSAERLKGVDSTLKIQPAKLEDSAVYLCASSLEWGPGNTIYFGEGSWLTVV.

CDR3 DNA sequence: TGTGCCAGCAGCTTCGGGGGACAACAAGAGACCCAGTACTTC. Its protein is CASSFGGQQETQYF. The V call is TRBV11-3, the J call TRBJ2-5, with D perhaps given as TRBD1 or TRBD2 (6 bases each). Germline V gene data show CDR1 as SGHNT and CDR2 as YENEEA. V was clipped by 3 bases and J by 2 bases, with 10 bases between them. The CDR3 totals 14 residues.

V and J are TRBV4-2 and TRBJ1-1; TRBD1 might be the D (6 bases). The CDR3 has 19 residues. The V end lost 4 bases, the J end lost 1 base, and 25 bases lay between the germline ends. The germline CDR1 and CDR2 sequences are LGHNA and YNFKEQ. The CDR3 is CASSRGVKKDLRGNTEAFF. The CDR3 nucleotides are TGTGCCAGCAGCCGAGGAGTAAAAAAGGACCTCAGGGGGAACACTGAAGCTTTCTTT.

CDR3 in amino acids: CASSLFSGGGADTQYF. For the CDR3, the DNA is TGTGCCAGCAGTTTATTCTCCGGCGGCGGGGCCGATACGCAGTATTTT. The chain recombines TRBV27 with TRBJ2-3, with D perhaps matching TRBD2 (6 bases). The CDR3 is made up of 16 amino acids. Germline values: CDR1 MNHEY, CDR2 SMNVEV (reference sequence). Trimming pared 1 base from V and 6 bases from J, leaving 17 bases between.

V usage is TRBV7-2 and J usage is TRBJ2-3; 10 bases match TRBD2. The CDR3 has 16 residues. V was clipped by 5 bases and J by 6 bases; unmatched bases: 11. CDR1 and CDR2 from the germline V gene are SGHTA and FQGNSA. The CDR3, as DNA: TGTGCCAGCAGCCGCAACGGGCTAGCGGGAGAGGATACGCAGTATTTT. Protein: CASSRNGLAGEDTQYF.

This clone came up a few times. This chain links TRBV2 with TRBJ1-1; D gene ambiguous. CDR1 is SNHLY and CDR2 is FYNNEI in the germline V gene. This CDR3 is 12 amino acids long. V was cut by 7 bases and J by 0 bases, with 6 bases left in between. The CDR3 sequence is CASTDMNTEAFF. The CDR3 nucleotides are TGTGCCAGCACGGATATGAACACTGAAGCTTTCTTT. The whole variable domain, remainder taken from reference TRBV2 and TRBJ1-1, is EPEVTQTPSHQVTQMGQEVILRCVPISNHLYFYWYRQILGQKVEFLVSFYNNEISEKSEIFDDQFSVERPDGSNFTLKIRSTKLEDSAMYFCASTDMNTEAFFGQGTRLTVV.

The V gene is TRBV6-6, the J gene TRBJ2-7; tentatively, D is TRBD1 (6 bases). The CDR3 extends over 16 amino acids. Trimming stripped 4 bases from V and 0 bases from J, with 16 bases between. Germline CDR1 and CDR2: MNHNY and SVGAGI (reference sequence). The DNA of the CDR3 is TGTGCCAGCAGTTCCGAAGGACAGTCGATCTCCTACGAGCAGTACTTC. Translation gives CASSSEGQSISYEQYF.

The table lists this clone with a count of one. This chain links TRBV5-1 with TRBJ1-1; a weak D match, TRBD1 (6 bases). The germline V gene has CDR1 SGHRS and CDR2 YFSETQ. The V gene lost 6 bases and the J gene lost 3 bases, with 18 bases spanning the gap. This CDR3 is built from 15 residues. CDR3 sequence: CASTPVAGVDTEAFF. The DNA of the CDR3 is TGCGCCAGCACCCCGGTGGCAGGGGTGGACACTGAAGCTTTCTTT.

The chain recombines TRBV27 with TRBJ2-1, with a possible D match to TRBD1 (5 bases). Germline V gene sequence: CDR1 MNHEY, CDR2 SMNVEV (reference sequence). V was cut by 2 bases and J by 2 bases, with 16 bases left in between. The length of the CDR3 is 17 residues. CDR3 in amino acids: CASSLKARPGPYNEQFF. The CDR3 DNA sequence: TGTGCCAGCAGTTTAAAGGCCCGACCAGGGCCCTACAATGAGCAGTTCTTC.

The rearrangement links TRBV30 to TRBJ2-6; D is ambiguous. Looked up from germline, CDR1 is GTSNPN and CDR2 is SVGIG (reference sequence). V was clipped by 0 bases and J by 4 bases, with 4 bases between them. This CDR3 region has 13 residues. This chain's CDR3 is CAWSVQGANVLTF. The DNA for the CDR3 is TGTGCCTGGAGTGTACAAGGGGCCAACGTCCTGACTTTC.